This is a list of T cell receptor beta chains from one sample in a study of response to subunit inactivated influenza vaccine. Each CDR3 protein gets one entry after TCRdb re-called the RT-PCR reads with MiXCR. Among about 780,000 distinct CDR3 sequences listed, about 18% were seen once. The sample was PBMCs from blood, taken 5 days after vaccination. These TCRs come from a man aged 45 to 65 who received an inactivated influenza vaccine. Each CDR3 is given with its conserved first and last residue. A D gene is named only where the DNA matches it firmly. Size is stated for part of the rows, as once, few or many counts, or as a class when the clone is expanded.

J gene	clone size	D gene	V gene	CDR3 DNA	CDR3 protein
TRBJ2-7	few	NA	TRBV7-9	TGTGCCAGCAGCTCGGACAAAACCTACTACGAGCAGTACTTC	CASSSDKTYYEQYF
TRBJ2-5	NA	NA	TRBV2	TGTGCCAGCAGTGAAGGACCTCCCCAAGAGACCCAGTACTTC	CASSEGPPQETQYF
TRBJ1-4	NA	TRBD1	TRBV27	TGTGCCAGCAGTGATACAGGGGTACGGGAAAAACTGTTTTTT	CASSDTGVREKLFF
TRBJ2-1	NA	NA	TRBV11-2	TGTGCCAGCAGCTTAGATCAATCTGTTCGGTTCTTC	CASSLDQSVRFF
TRBJ2-1	many	NA	TRBV29-1	TGCAGCGTTGGTAGGGCCGATGAGCAGTTCTTC	CSVGRADEQFF
TRBJ1-2	NA	TRBD1	TRBV28	TGTGCCAGCAGTTCCGGACAGGGGACACCCCAGGCCGTCTACACCTTC	CASSSGQGTPQAVYTF
TRBJ2-5	few	TRBD1	TRBV15	TGTGCCACCAGCAGAGCCCGGACAGGACAAGAGACCCAGTACTTC	CATSRARTGQETQYF
TRBJ2-1	NA	TRBD2	TRBV12-3/TRBV12-4	TGTGCCAGCAGACCTAGCGGGGGGGCCTATCTCAATGAGCAGTTCTTC	CASRPSGGAYLNEQFF
TRBJ1-6	few	NA	TRBV20-1	TGCAGTGCTAGAAGTTTCAGGGAGAGCTCCTATAATTCACCCCTCCACTTT	CSARSFRESSYNSPLHF
TRBJ2-7	NA	NA	TRBV21-1	TGTGCCAGCAGCTATCCGGGCCAGCACGAGCAGTACTTC	CASSYPGQHEQYF
TRBJ2-1	NA	NA	TRBV2	TGTGCCAGCAACCAGGCGGGAACCTTCTACAATGAGCAGTTCTTC	CASNQAGTFYNEQFF
TRBJ2-7	NA	TRBD1	TRBV4-2	TGTGCCAGCAGCCCGAGGGGGGGACAGGGACGAGCCTATTACGAGCAGTACTTC	CASSPRGGQGRAYYEQYF
TRBJ1-2	few	TRBD1	TRBV7-9	TGTGCCAGCAGCGGGTCGGGACAGGGGGCCAGCTATGGCTACACCTTC	CASSGSGQGASYGYTF
TRBJ1-5	NA	NA	TRBV12-3/TRBV12-4	TGTGCCAGCAGTTTATTGAGTAGTCAGCCCCAGCATTTT	CASSLLSSQPQHF
TRBJ1-6	NA	TRBD1	TRBV28	TGTGCCAGCAGACAGGACAGGGTTTCACCCCTCCACTTT	CASRQDRVSPLHF
TRBJ2-1	few	TRBD1	TRBV11-2	TGTGCCAGCAGCTCAAACAGGGGTGGTGAGCAGTTCTTC	CASSSNRGGEQFF
TRBJ2-1	few	TRBD1	TRBV7-2	TGTGCCAGCAGCTTAGTCCAGGGGGTCTCCTACAATGAGCAGTTCTTC	CASSLVQGVSYNEQFF
TRBJ1-5	many	NA	TRBV20-1	TGCAGTGCTCAAACAGGGAGTGGCAATCAGCCCCAGCATTTT	CSAQTGSGNQPQHF
TRBJ2-3	few	NA	TRBV29-1	TGCAGCGTAACACAGGGACCAGATACGCAGTATTTT	CSVTQGPDTQYF
TRBJ2-7	NA	TRBD2	TRBV10-2	TGCGCCAGCAGTCCCTACCCGGCAAACCGACTAGCGGGAAGCCCCTACGAGCAGTACTTC	CASSPYPANRLAGSPYEQYF